This TCR beta chain came from a study of beta chain features in type 1 diabetes. Turning to the study itself: Examination spanned about 99 million sorted cells from all samples. Points from the study as a whole: Within the patient group, naive, central memory and Treg TCRB repertoires appeared more similar to each other than within healthy donors. Type 1 diabetes patients had moderately but significantly shorter TCRB CDR3s in all four CD4+ subsets.

All of the isolated RNA was reverse transcribed, so expressed TCRB transcripts were sequenced. The table came from immunoSEQ multiplex PCR; TCRdb's copy has only in-frame clones and leaves some out. This sample has approximately 140,000 clones, with around 10% found just once. The CDR3 totals 11 residues. The germline V gene encodes CDR1 DFQATT and CDR2 SNEGSKA (reference sequence). V was cut by 5 bases and J by 10 bases, with 12 bases left in between. This clone occurred a few times. The target antigen is unknown. The source material was central memory CD4+ T cells from blood. V gene TRBV20-1 combines with J gene TRBJ2-1; the D is unclear. The receptor's source is a man between 25 and 39 years old with type 1 diabetes. The CDR3 sequence: CSAQTLREQFF. In nucleotides, the CDR3 is TGCAGTGCTCAGACGTTGCGGGAGCAGTTCTTC.